Detailed here is one TCR beta chain. Its antigen is unidentified. A much larger clone differs by one base, so this may be a read error. One entry per CDR3 protein results from TCRdb running MiXCR on the 5' RACE reads. The table lists about 130,000 distinct CDR3 sequences, approximately 9.7% of them singletons. The sample comes from a study of CD8 T cells in ankylosing spondylitis. General study points: A TCR beta motif made of about eight highly homologous variants seemed typical of ankylosing spondylitis blood. Certain motif variants had earlier appeared in reactive arthritis synovial fluid and blood.

CDR1 and CDR2 from the germline V gene are SGHRS and YFSETQ. Trimming pared 7 bases from V and 1 base from J, leaving 11 bases between. The CDR3 is 14 residues long. The chain links TRBV5-1 to TRBJ2-2; D uncertain. The source of this sequence is a male donor with ankylosing spondylitis or in good health (not recorded which). The sample was blood, either unsorted or a sorted T cell fraction (not recorded which). CDR3 protein: CASGEAWNTGELFF. The CDR3 coding sequence is TGCGCCAGCGGAGAGGCGTGGAACACCGGGGAGCTGTTTTTT.